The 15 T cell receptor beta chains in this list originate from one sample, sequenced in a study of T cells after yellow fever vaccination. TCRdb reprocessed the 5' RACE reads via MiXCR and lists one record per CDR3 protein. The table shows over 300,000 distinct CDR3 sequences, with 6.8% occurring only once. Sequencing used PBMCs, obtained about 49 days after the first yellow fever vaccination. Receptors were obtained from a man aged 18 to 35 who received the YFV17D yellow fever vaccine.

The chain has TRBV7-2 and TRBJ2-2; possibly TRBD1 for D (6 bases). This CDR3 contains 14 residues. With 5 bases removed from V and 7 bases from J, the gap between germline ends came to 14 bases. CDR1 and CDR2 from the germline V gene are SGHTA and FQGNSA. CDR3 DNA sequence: TGTGCCAGCAGCCCTCAGGGGCGCGGCGGGGAGCTGTTTTTT. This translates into CASSPQGRGGELFF.

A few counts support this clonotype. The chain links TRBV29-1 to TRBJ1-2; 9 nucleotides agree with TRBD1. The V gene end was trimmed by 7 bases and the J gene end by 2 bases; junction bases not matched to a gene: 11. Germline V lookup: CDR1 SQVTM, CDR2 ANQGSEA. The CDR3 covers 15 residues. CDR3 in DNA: TGCAGCGCCCGAGAGGGGGGACAGGGAAACTATGGCTACACCTTC. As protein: CSAREGGQGNYGYTF.

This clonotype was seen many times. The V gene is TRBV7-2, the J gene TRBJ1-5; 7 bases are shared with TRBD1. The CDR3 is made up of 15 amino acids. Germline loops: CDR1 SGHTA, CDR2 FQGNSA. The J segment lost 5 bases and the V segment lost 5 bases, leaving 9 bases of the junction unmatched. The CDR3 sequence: CASSQEGADYQPQHF. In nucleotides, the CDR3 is TGTGCCAGCAGCCAGGAGGGGGCCGATTATCAGCCCCAGCATTTT.

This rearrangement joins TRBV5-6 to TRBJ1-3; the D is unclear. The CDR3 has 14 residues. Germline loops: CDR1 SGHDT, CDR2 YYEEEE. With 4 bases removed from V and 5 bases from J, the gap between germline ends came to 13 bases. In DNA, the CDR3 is TGTGCCAGCAGCCGGAGTCGGGATAGAAACACCATATATTTT. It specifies CASSRSRDRNTIYF.

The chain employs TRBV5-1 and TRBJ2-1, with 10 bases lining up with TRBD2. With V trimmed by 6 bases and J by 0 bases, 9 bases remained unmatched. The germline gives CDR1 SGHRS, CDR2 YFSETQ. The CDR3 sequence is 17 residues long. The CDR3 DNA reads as TGCGCCAGCACCATCAGCGGGGGGGCTCCCTCCTACAATGAGCAGTTCTTC. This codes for CASTISGGAPSYNEQFF. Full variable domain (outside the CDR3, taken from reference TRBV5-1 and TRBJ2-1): KAGVTQTPRYLIKTRGQQVTLSCSPISGHRSVSWYQQTPGQGLQFLFEYFSETQRNKGNFPGRFSGRQFSNSRSEMNVSTLELGDSALYLCASTISGGAPSYNEQFFGPGTRLTVL.

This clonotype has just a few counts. DNA for the CDR3: TGCAGTGCTAGAGATCGAACCACTGAAGCTTTCTTT. This sequence encodes CSARDRTTEAFF. The chain is built from TRBV20-1 and TRBJ1-1, with D uncertain. Trimming shortened V by 0 bases and J by 4 bases, and 6 bases separated the two germline ends. From germline, CDR1 is DFQATT and CDR2 SNEGSKA (reference sequence). The CDR3 covers 12 residues.

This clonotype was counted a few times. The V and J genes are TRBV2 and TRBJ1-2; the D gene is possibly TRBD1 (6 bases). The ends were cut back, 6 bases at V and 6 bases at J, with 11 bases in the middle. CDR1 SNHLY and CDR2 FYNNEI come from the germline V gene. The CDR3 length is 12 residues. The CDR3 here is CASRPGVHGYTF. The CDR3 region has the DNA TGTGCCAGCAGACCAGGGGTTCATGGCTACACCTTC.

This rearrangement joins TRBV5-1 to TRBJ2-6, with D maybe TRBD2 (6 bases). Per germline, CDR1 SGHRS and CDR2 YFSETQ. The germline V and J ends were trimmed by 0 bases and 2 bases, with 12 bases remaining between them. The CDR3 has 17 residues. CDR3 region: CASSLGRGGAGANVLTF. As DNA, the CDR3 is TGCGCCAGCAGCTTGGGGCGGGGAGGCGCTGGGGCCAACGTCCTGACTTTC.

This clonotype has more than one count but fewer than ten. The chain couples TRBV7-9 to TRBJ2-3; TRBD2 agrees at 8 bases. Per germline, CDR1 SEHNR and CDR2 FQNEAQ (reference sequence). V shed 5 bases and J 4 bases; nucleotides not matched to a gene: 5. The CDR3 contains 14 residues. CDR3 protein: CASSGGLGADTQYF. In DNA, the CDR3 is TGTGCCAGCAGCGGGGGACTAGGGGCAGATACGCAGTATTTT.

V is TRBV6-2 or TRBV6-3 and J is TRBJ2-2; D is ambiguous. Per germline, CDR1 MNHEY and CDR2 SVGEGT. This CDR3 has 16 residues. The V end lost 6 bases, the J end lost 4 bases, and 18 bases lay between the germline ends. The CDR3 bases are TGTGCCAGCAGCGAAACCGGCCTCGGACGCACCGGGGAGCTGTTTTTT. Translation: CASSETGLGRTGELFF.

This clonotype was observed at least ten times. The CDR3 DNA is TGTGCCAGCTCACAGTCGCAGGGGGACACAGATACGCAGTATTTT. It encodes CASSQSQGDTDTQYF. The V call is TRBV18, the J call TRBJ2-3; 7 nucleotides agree with TRBD1. The CDR3 has 15 amino acids. Germline CDR1 and CDR2: KGHSH and LQKENI. The junction had 6 bases not matched to a gene; V was cut back by 4 bases and J by 2 bases. Full variable domain (outside the CDR3, taken from reference TRBV18 and TRBJ2-3): NAGVMQNPRHLVRRRGQEARLRCSPMKGHSHVYWYRQLPEEGLKFMVYLQKENIIDESGMPKERFSAEFPKEGPSILRIQQVVRGDSAAYFCASSQSQGDTDTQYFGPGTRLTVL.

The DNA of the CDR3 is TGTGCCAGCAGCTTAGGACAGGGGAACCACAATGAGCAGTTCTTC. Translation: CASSLGQGNHNEQFF. The rearrangement joins TRBV11-1 to TRBJ2-1; TRBD1 matches 8 bases. This CDR3 is built from 15 residues. Germline loops: CDR1 SGHAT, CDR2 FQDESV (reference sequence). The V segment lost 1 base and the J segment 5 bases; nucleotides outside the gene matches: 4.

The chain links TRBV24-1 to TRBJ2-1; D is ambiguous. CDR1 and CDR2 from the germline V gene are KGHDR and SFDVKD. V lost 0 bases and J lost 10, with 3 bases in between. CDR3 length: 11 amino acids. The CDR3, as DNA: TGTGCCACCAGTGATTTGAACGAGCAGTTCTTC. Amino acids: CATSDLNEQFF.

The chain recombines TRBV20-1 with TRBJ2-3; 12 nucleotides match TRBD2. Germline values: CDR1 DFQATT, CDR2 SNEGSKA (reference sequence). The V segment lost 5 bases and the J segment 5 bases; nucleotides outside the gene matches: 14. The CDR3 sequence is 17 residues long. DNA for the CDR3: TGCAGTGCTCCACTTCGATCTAGCGGGGGGGCGAGAGATACGCAGTATTTT. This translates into CSAPLRSSGGARDTQYF.

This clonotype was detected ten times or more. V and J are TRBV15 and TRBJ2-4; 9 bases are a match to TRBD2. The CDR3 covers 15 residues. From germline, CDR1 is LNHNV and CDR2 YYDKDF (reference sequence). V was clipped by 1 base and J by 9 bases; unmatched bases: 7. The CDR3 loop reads CATSRVASGASIQYF. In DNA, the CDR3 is TGTGCCACCAGCAGAGTAGCTAGCGGGGCGAGCATTCAGTACTTC.